This T cell receptor beta chain is from a study of control samples from healthy donors and cancer patients. Looked up from germline, CDR1 is KGHDR and CDR2 is SFDVKD. The germline V and J ends were trimmed by 10 bases and 6 bases, with 22 bases remaining between them. This CDR3 contains 15 residues. Produced via immunoSEQ multiplex PCR; TCRdb's table is partial and in-frame only. The data contain 100,000 to 150,000 clones, about 93% of them seen just once; the ten biggest clones take up 2.5%. This clonotype was sampled from a middle-aged man in good health. Sequenced material: blood. J is TRBJ2-3 and V is TRBV24-1; D gene unclear. This CDR3 reads CATNPGSSRSDTQYF. The DNA for the CDR3 is TGTGCCACTAACCCCGGGTCTTCCCGTTCGGATACGCAGTATTTT.